A selection of T cell receptor beta chains follows, all from one sample in a study of cytomegalovirus exposure and HLA in healthy donors. The protocol was immunoSEQ multiplex PCR, while the TCRdb copy is restricted to in-frame clones and leaves out a portion. The sample consists of 150,000 to 200,000 clones, more than 70% of them appearing once. The sequenced sample was PBMCs. These receptors were taken from a man between 18 and 35 years old in good health and CMV-seropositive. Both conserved end residues are part of each CDR3. D genes are given only for firm matches. Clone sizes are given selectively: once, few, many, or a class where the clone is expanded.

clone_size: .; v_call: TRBV7-7; j_call: TRBJ2-5; d_call: TRBD2; cdr3_nt: TGTGCCAGCAGCTTTCTAGCGGGAGATCAAGAGACCCAGTACTTC; cdr3_aa: CASSFLAGDQETQYF
clone_size: .; v_call: TRBV7-3; j_call: TRBJ2-1; d_call: TRBD2; cdr3_nt: TGTGCCAGCAGCCCAATACCAGGAAGACTAGCGGGTTACAATGAGCAGTTCTTC; cdr3_aa: CASSPIPGRLAGYNEQFF
clone_size: once; v_call: TRBV18; j_call: TRBJ1-1; d_call: .; cdr3_nt: TGTGCCAGCTCACCTCGGGGAAGCGGGGTTCCGACTGAAGCTTTCTTT; cdr3_aa: CASSPRGSGVPTEAFF
clone_size: .; v_call: TRBV7-3; j_call: TRBJ2-1; d_call: TRBD2; cdr3_nt: TGTGCCAGCAGCTTAAAGGGACTAGCGGGAGTGGGGTACAATGAGCAGTTCTTC; cdr3_aa: CASSLKGLAGVGYNEQFF
clone_size: .; v_call: TRBV5-6; j_call: TRBJ2-1; d_call: TRBD2; cdr3_nt: TGTGCCAGCAGCTTGGTTAGCGGGATAGGCAATGAGCAGTTCTTC; cdr3_aa: CASSLVSGIGNEQFF
clone_size: .; v_call: TRBV18; j_call: TRBJ2-7; d_call: .; cdr3_nt: TGTGCCAGCTCACTGGGACTCCAAAGCGGCGAGCAGTACTTC; cdr3_aa: CASSLGLQSGEQYF
clone_size: .; v_call: TRBV29-1; j_call: TRBJ1-2; d_call: TRBD1; cdr3_nt: TGCAGCGTTGGCCAGCTGAGGACAGGGAATAACTATGGCTACACCTTC; cdr3_aa: CSVGQLRTGNNYGYTF
clone_size: .; v_call: TRBV5-1; j_call: TRBJ2-1; d_call: TRBD2; cdr3_nt: TGCGCCAGCAGCCTCCGGACTAGCGCAATTCCCCTGGGCAATGAGCAGTTCTTC; cdr3_aa: CASSLRTSAIPLGNEQFF
clone_size: .; v_call: TRBV28; j_call: TRBJ2-3; d_call: TRBD2; cdr3_nt: TGTGCCAGCAGGATTAGCGGGAGCTCGGGAGATACGCAGTATTTT; cdr3_aa: CASRISGSSGDTQYF
clone_size: .; v_call: TRBV14; j_call: TRBJ2-7; d_call: .; cdr3_nt: TGTGCCAGCAGCCAAGTGGCAGGGCCCTCCTACGAGCAGTACTTC; cdr3_aa: CASSQVAGPSYEQYF
clone_size: .; v_call: TRBV30; j_call: TRBJ2-7; d_call: .; cdr3_nt: TGTGCCTGGACTCCTGGGGGGGCAGCTGATTCCTACGAGCAGTACTTC; cdr3_aa: CAWTPGGAADSYEQYF
clone_size: once; v_call: TRBV5-1; j_call: TRBJ2-1; d_call: TRBD1; cdr3_nt: TGCGCCAGTTCGCGGACAGGGGGCGAACGGGAGCAGTTCTTC; cdr3_aa: CASSRTGGEREQFF
clone_size: few; v_call: TRBV18; j_call: TRBJ1-5; d_call: TRBD1; cdr3_nt: TGTGCCAGCTCACCAGACAGGGGCAATCAGCCCCAGCATTTT; cdr3_aa: CASSPDRGNQPQHF
clone_size: .; v_call: TRBV5-4; j_call: TRBJ1-6; d_call: TRBD1; cdr3_nt: TGTGCCAGCAGCCCTAACAGGGGAGGTCCAGGTTCACCCCTCCACTTT; cdr3_aa: CASSPNRGGPGSPLHF
clone_size: .; v_call: TRBV11-2; j_call: TRBJ1-1; d_call: TRBD1; cdr3_nt: TGTGCCAGCAGCCGAAGGGGGCACACTGAAGCTTTCTTT; cdr3_aa: CASSRRGHTEAFF
clone_size: .; v_call: TRBV20-1; j_call: TRBJ2-1; d_call: TRBD1; cdr3_nt: TGCAGTGCGGACAGGGGTTGGGAGCAGTTCTTC; cdr3_aa: CSADRGWEQFF
clone_size: .; v_call: TRBV6-5; j_call: TRBJ2-4; d_call: .; cdr3_nt: TGTGCCAGCAGTGGGGGCGGGCTAGCCAAAAACATTCAGTACTTC; cdr3_aa: CASSGGGLAKNIQYF
clone_size: few; v_call: TRBV2; j_call: TRBJ2-2; d_call: .; cdr3_nt: TGTGCCAGCACCTACAGGGACCTCACCGGGGAGCTGTTTTTT; cdr3_aa: CASTYRDLTGELFF
clone_size: .; v_call: TRBV5-5; j_call: TRBJ2-3; d_call: .; cdr3_nt: TGTGCCAGCAGCTTGAGTAGCGGGACAGTAGATACGCAGTATTTT; cdr3_aa: CASSLSSGTVDTQYF
clone_size: .; v_call: TRBV28; j_call: TRBJ2-5; d_call: .; cdr3_nt: TGTGCCAGCAGGAGGCGGGAGACCCAGTACTTC; cdr3_aa: CASRRRETQYF
clone_size: .; v_call: TRBV5-1; j_call: TRBJ1-5; d_call: .; cdr3_nt: TGCGCCAGCAGCGAATCTCCGGGGGGCGAACAGCCCCAGCATTTT; cdr3_aa: CASSESPGGEQPQHF
clone_size: .; v_call: TRBV9; j_call: TRBJ2-1; d_call: TRBD2; cdr3_nt: TGTGCCAGCAGCGTAGGCCTAGCGGGAAGGGGTGAGCAGTTCTTC; cdr3_aa: CASSVGLAGRGEQFF
clone_size: .; v_call: TRBV5-1; j_call: TRBJ2-3; d_call: TRBD1; cdr3_nt: TGCGCCAGCAGCTTGGGAGACAGGGTGGGAGATACGCAGTATTTT; cdr3_aa: CASSLGDRVGDTQYF
clone_size: .; v_call: TRBV9; j_call: TRBJ1-5; d_call: TRBD1; cdr3_nt: TGTGCCAGCAGTCGCACAGGGGACCCAAATCAGCCCCAGCATTTT; cdr3_aa: CASSRTGDPNQPQHF
clone_size: .; v_call: TRBV4-2; j_call: TRBJ2-7; d_call: TRBD2; cdr3_nt: TGTGCCAGCAGCCAGGAAACTAGCGGGAGTTACGAGCAGTACTTC; cdr3_aa: CASSQETSGSYEQYF
clone_size: few; v_call: TRBV13; j_call: TRBJ2-3; d_call: TRBD1; cdr3_nt: TGTGCCAGCACCAAGCTCGGGACAGGGGCGGGTGATACGCAGTATTTT; cdr3_aa: CASTKLGTGAGDTQYF
clone_size: .; v_call: TRBV7-9; j_call: TRBJ2-5; d_call: .; cdr3_nt: TGTGCCAGCAGCTTAGCGCAGGGTGGAGAGACCCAGTACTTC; cdr3_aa: CASSLAQGGETQYF
clone_size: .; v_call: TRBV5-5; j_call: TRBJ2-2; d_call: TRBD2; cdr3_nt: TGTGCCAGCAGTCCCGACCTAGCGGGAGGGCTGTTTTTT; cdr3_aa: CASSPDLAGGLFF
clone_size: .; v_call: TRBV2; j_call: TRBJ2-1; d_call: TRBD2; cdr3_nt: TGTGCCAGCAGTGGGAGACTAGCGGGAGGAGATGAGCAGTTCTTC; cdr3_aa: CASSGRLAGGDEQFF
clone_size: .; v_call: TRBV29-1; j_call: TRBJ2-1; d_call: TRBD2; cdr3_nt: TGCAGCGTCCTGGGCCCCGGACTAGCGGGAGGCTACAATGAGCAGTTCTTC; cdr3_aa: CSVLGPGLAGGYNEQFF